This entry lists 17 T cell receptor beta chains sequenced from one sample in a study of siplizumab effects on memory and regulatory T cells. TCRdb keeps only in-frame clones here, not all; method: immunoSEQ multiplex PCR. This sample has 100,000 or so clones, with more than 85% found just once. The sample comprised CD4+ T cells sorted from blood. These receptors were taken from a human donor in good health.

This clone was seen just once. The J gene is TRBJ2-5, the V gene TRBV20-1, with 7 bases identical to TRBD1. This CDR3 region has 10 residues. Germline V lookup: CDR1 DFQATT, CDR2 SNEGSKA (reference sequence). Germline trimming cut 5 bases from V and 8 bases from J; bases unmatched to any gene: 2. The CDR3 coding sequence is TGCAGTGCTGGACAGGAAACCCAGTACTTC. It encodes CSAGQETQYF.

This chain connects TRBV11-2 to TRBJ2-7; no clear D gene. The V end was cut by 1 base, the J end by 4 bases, with 11 bases between. The CDR3 is made up of 14 amino acids. Germline values: CDR1 SGHAT, CDR2 FQNNGV. The DNA of the CDR3 is TGTGCCAGCAGCTTAGGATCCGAGTTGTACGAGCAGTACTTC. Residues: CASSLGSELYEQYF.

The chain uses TRBV19 and TRBJ1-2, with TRBD1 as a possible D gene (5 bases). The CDR3 extends over 15 amino acids. Trimming cost V 5 bases and J 1 base, with 14 bases left between them. CDR1 is LNHDA and CDR2 is SQIVND in the germline V gene (reference sequence). CDR3 nucleotide sequence: TGTGCCAGTAGTCCCCGGGACGGACTTAACTATGGCTACACCTTC. It yields the protein CASSPRDGLNYGYTF.

The gene calls are TRBV28 and TRBJ2-7; 10 bases agree with TRBD2. This CDR3 has 14 amino acids. Germline assignment: CDR1 MDHEN and CDR2 SYDVKM. V shed 6 bases and J 3 bases; nucleotides not matched to a gene: 5. The CDR3 coding sequence is TGTGCCAGCAGCCCAGCGGGGGGGGACTACGAGCAGTACTTC. Protein product: CASSPAGGDYEQYF.

The genes are TRBV19 and TRBJ2-7, with D perhaps matching TRBD1 (5 bases). CDR1 is LNHDA, CDR2 SQIVND, per germline (reference sequence). This CDR3 region has 13 residues. V lost 2 bases and J 6 bases, leaving 11 bases between the germline ends. The CDR3 DNA follows: TGTGCCAGTAGTATACAGGGAAATATCGAGCAGTACTTC. It codes for CASSIQGNIEQYF.

This chain links TRBV7-3 with TRBJ2-2, with 12 bases lining up with TRBD1. After removal of 6 bases from V and 6 bases from J, the junction contained 2 bases not matched to a gene. The CDR3 extends over 14 amino acids. Germline CDR1 and CDR2: SGHTA and FQGTGA. The CDR3 is CASRGQGAPGELFF. CDR3 bases: TGTGCCAGCAGGGGACAGGGGGCGCCCGGGGAGCTGTTTTTT.

The V gene is TRBV29-1, the J gene TRBJ2-3, with D uncertain. With 0 bases removed from V and 7 bases from J, the gap between germline ends came to 8 bases. The V gene's germline CDR1 is SQVTM and CDR2 ANQGSEA. The CDR3 sequence is 12 residues long. The CDR3, as DNA: TGCAGCGTTGAAGAAAAGATAAATACGCAGTATTTT. It yields the protein CSVEEKINTQYF.

The chain employs TRBV18 and TRBJ2-5; D assignment may be TRBD1 or TRBD2 (5 bases each). Germline CDR1 reads KGHSH; CDR2 reads LQKENI. The V and J ends lost 7 bases and 2 bases respectively, with 11 bases between them. The CDR3 runs to 13 residues. CDR3 sequence (DNA): TGTGCCAGCTTTTCGGGGCGACAAGAGACCCAGTACTTC. It is translated as CASFSGRQETQYF.

The chain employs TRBV19 and TRBJ2-7, with D perhaps TRBD1 (6 bases). In germline, CDR1 is LNHDA, CDR2 SQIVND (reference sequence). CDR3 size: 13 residues. The germline V and J ends were trimmed by 3 bases and 6 bases, with 12 bases remaining between them. The CDR3 region is CASSMQGKAEQYF. The CDR3 nucleotides read TGTGCCAGTAGTATGCAGGGGAAGGCCGAGCAGTACTTC.

The chain carries TRBV29-1 and TRBJ2-3; possibly TRBD1 or TRBD2 for D (5 bases each). Germline V gene sequence: CDR1 SQVTM, CDR2 ANQGSEA. Deletions cut 6 bases from V and 6 bases from J, with 16 bases between. There are 13 residues in the CDR3. The CDR3 DNA sequence: TGCAGCGTGTGGGACCCTAGGCGGGATACGCAGTATTTT. Protein sequence: CSVWDPRRDTQYF.

V and J are TRBV28 and TRBJ2-6; maybe TRBD1 (6 bases). Per the germline V gene, CDR1 is MDHEN and CDR2 is SYDVKM. CDR3 length: 15 amino acids. V dropped 7 bases and J dropped 4 bases, with 14 bases sitting between them. The CDR3 region has the DNA TGTGCCAGCATCTCGAGAGGGACAGGGGCCAACGTCCTGACTTTC. Its translation is CASISRGTGANVLTF. Full variable domain (rest looked up from reference TRBV28 and TRBJ2-6): DVKVTQSSRYLVKRTGEKVFLECVQDMDHENMFWYRQDPGLGLRLIYFSYDVKMKEKGDIPEGYSVSREKKERFSLILESASTNQTSMYLCASISRGTGANVLTFGAGSRLTVL.

This rearrangement joins TRBV11-2 to TRBJ1-6; 7 nucleotides match TRBD1. CDR1 and CDR2 from the germline V gene are SGHAT and FQNNGV. V lost 0 bases, J lost 0 bases, and 11 bases stayed unmatched. The length of the CDR3 is 20 residues. In DNA form, the CDR3 reads TGTGCCAGCAGCTTAGAAAGAGTACAGGGGAAAAGCTCCTATAATTCACCCCTCCACTTT. Protein product: CASSLERVQGKSSYNSPLHF.

The chain carries TRBV28 and TRBJ1-2; D might be TRBD1 (5 bases). The CDR3 runs to 13 residues. Germline CDR1 is MDHEN and CDR2 is SYDVKM. V lost 7 bases, J lost 0 bases, and 9 bases lay in between. CDR3 sequence: CASTGGSNYGYTF. The CDR3 coding sequence is TGTGCCAGCACCGGGGGATCTAACTATGGCTACACCTTC.

This sequence joins TRBV11-1 and TRBJ2-6; D is unclear. This CDR3 spans 16 amino acids. Trimming took 5 bases from V and 0 from J, leaving 11 bases between them. The germline gives CDR1 SGHAT, CDR2 FQDESV (reference sequence). The CDR3 region has the DNA TGTGCCAGCAGCCCATCAAGCTACTCTGGGGCCAACGTCCTGACTTTC. Its translation is CASSPSSYSGANVLTF.

The rearrangement joins TRBV19 to TRBJ1-3; no clear D. V dropped 3 bases and J dropped 1 base, with 4 bases sitting between them. Germline CDR1 and CDR2: LNHDA and SQIVND (reference sequence). The CDR3 has 13 residues. Written as DNA, the CDR3 is TGTGCCAGTAGTATCAGATCTGGAAACACCATATATTTT. It is translated as CASSIRSGNTIYF.

The J gene is TRBJ2-7, the V gene TRBV5-1; tentative D call: TRBD2 (6 bases). The germline V gene encodes CDR1 SGHRS and CDR2 YFSETQ. The V end lost 0 bases, the J end lost 5 bases, and 12 bases lay between the germline ends. The CDR3 is made up of 14 amino acids. The CDR3 DNA follows: TGCGCCAGCAGCTTGGAGTGGGGGGTAGACGAGCAGTACTTC. This gives the protein CASSLEWGVDEQYF.

The chain employs TRBV4-3 and TRBJ2-6; D is possibly TRBD1 or TRBD2 (5 bases each). Trimming took 4 bases from V and 0 from J, leaving 22 bases between them. Germline V gives CDR1 LGHNA, CDR2 YSLEER. This CDR3 comprises 20 residues. The CDR3 coding sequence is TGCGCCAGCAGCCCCGTGTTGGTGAGGGGCTCTTACTCTGGGGCCAACGTCCTGACTTTC. Protein: CASSPVLVRGSYSGANVLTF.